This T cell receptor beta chain came from a study of blood T cell repertoires in COVID-19. Per the study methods: How many nucleated cells were present was estimated from reference gene primer amplification. TCRdb keeps only in-frame clones here, not all; method: immunoSEQ multiplex PCR. The V and J calls and clone size come from that table; D and trimming were worked out from the DNA. The profile shows some 400,000 clones, 89% of them singletons. Clinical history reported by participants formed the basis on which cohorts were assigned. In Cohort 3, a recovered donor had either two negative PCRs, clearance, or symptom resolution. This CDR3 is built from 11 residues. Germline V gives CDR1 GTSNPN, CDR2 SVGIG (reference sequence). V lost 0 bases to trimming and J lost 8 bases, with 5 bases between them.

Sequenced sample: PBMCs or T cells enriched from blood (not recorded which). This TCR was recovered from a woman aged 25-40 years who had recovered from COVID-19. This chain connects TRBV30 to TRBJ1-3; D possibly corresponds to TRBD1 (5 bases). The CDR3 region has the DNA TGTGCCTGGAGTGTAGGGGACACCATATATTTT. Its translation is CAWSVGDTIYF.